One and the same sample provided the 22 T cell receptor beta chains below, sequenced in a study of T cell repertoires in breast cancer. The expanded emulsion RT-PCR method captured paired alpha and beta chains from CD8+ T cells. Blocking oligonucleotides added to a second nested PCR suppressed unpaired genes. From the emulsion pairing reads, TCRdb called clonotypes with MiXCR, one entry per CDR3 protein. The sample has about 40,000 distinct CDR3 sequences; about 50% are singletons. What was sequenced was CD8+ T cells. The origin of the receptors is a pool of human donors with breast cancer or a healthy control (not recorded which).

The V call is TRBV20-1, the J call TRBJ2-1; D may be TRBD1 or TRBD2 (5 bases each). Germline values: CDR1 DFQATT, CDR2 SNEGSKA (reference sequence). Trimming took off 3 bases at V and 4 bases at J, with 16 bases between the two ends. This CDR3 has 15 amino acids. The CDR3 reads CSASGTSTGYNEQFF. For the CDR3, the DNA is TGCAGTGCTAGCGGGACCTCCACCGGGTACAATGAGCAGTTCTTC.

By share of the sample, this clonotype is medium-sized (0.01 to 0.1%). The chain has TRBV4-1 and TRBJ2-5, with 10 bases lining up with TRBD2. Germline V gene data show CDR1 as MGHRA and CDR2 as YSYEKL. The CDR3 runs 18 residues. J was trimmed by 0 bases and V by 2 bases; bases with no gene match: 9. The CDR3 loop reads CASSQTSGENSYQETQYF. As DNA, the CDR3 is TGCGCCAGCAGCCAAACTAGCGGGGAGAACTCGTACCAAGAGACCCAGTACTTC.

This clonotype has only a few counts. The V call is TRBV4-2, the J call TRBJ2-1, with a weak D call TRBD2 (7 bases). Trimming removed 6 bases at V and 8 bases at J, with 20 bases between. The CDR3 covers 15 residues. The V gene's germline CDR1 is LGHNA and CDR2 YNFKEQ. The CDR3: CASRQPGEGGDEQFF. In DNA form, the CDR3 reads TGTGCCAGCAGACAACCGGGGGAGGGGGGGGATGAGCAGTTCTTC.

Details on this clonotype: This may arise from a read error, as a much more abundant clone is one base away. The chain couples TRBV6-1 to TRBJ2-1; possible D gene TRBD2, 6 bases. Germline V gene data show CDR1 as MNHNS and CDR2 as SASEGT. The CDR3 has 13 residues. The V end was cut by 8 bases, the J end by 6 bases, with 14 bases between. The DNA of the CDR3 is TGTGCCAGCCTCCGGGACTTCTCCAATGAGCAGTTCTTC. Protein sequence: CASLRDFSNEQFF.

The genes are TRBV6-1 and TRBJ1-2; TRBD1 agrees at 7 bases. CDR1 and CDR2 from the germline V gene are MNHNS and SASEGT. The CDR3 covers 13 residues. Trimming cost V 4 bases and J 5 bases; bases outside gene matches: 4. CDR3: CASSAGQEYGYTF. CDR3 DNA sequence: TGTGCCAGCAGTGCCGGACAGGAGTATGGCTACACCTTC.

This clonotype occurred a few times. V usage is TRBV6-5 and J usage is TRBJ1-2; D ambiguous. Germline V gene lookup returns CDR1 MNHEY and CDR2 SVGAGI. The length of the CDR3 is 14 residues. V was trimmed by 2 bases and J by 3 bases, leaving 10 bases between them. The CDR3, as DNA: TGTGCCAGCAGTTACGGTATTGGGGACTATGGCTACACCTTC. Protein: CASSYGIGDYGYTF.

This clonotype turned up a few times. This chain links TRBV6-1 with TRBJ2-3; D perhaps matches TRBD2 (5 bases). Germline V gene data show CDR1 as MNHNS and CDR2 as SASEGT. The V gene lost 5 bases and the J gene lost 2 bases, with 11 bases spanning the gap. This CDR3 is 14 amino acids long. CDR3 residues: CASSYGGSTDTQYF. The CDR3 region has the DNA TGTGCCAGCAGTTATGGAGGATCCACAGATACGCAGTATTTT.

The chain couples TRBV6-1 to TRBJ2-7; 9 bases are a match to TRBD2. This CDR3 is 15 amino acids long. V was pared by 7 bases and J by 2 bases, with 9 bases of the junction left unmatched. CDR1 and CDR2 from the germline V gene are MNHNS and SASEGT. The CDR3 spells CASTLSGGHTYEQYF. CDR3 nucleotide sequence: TGTGCCAGCACCCTCAGCGGGGGGCATACCTACGAGCAGTACTTC.

In regard to this clonotype: This may be a read error: a much more frequent sequence differs by one nucleotide. The chain joins TRBV20-1 to TRBJ2-3; 9 bases line up with TRBD2. Per germline, CDR1 DFQATT and CDR2 SNEGSKA (reference sequence). CDR3 length: 14 residues. CDR3 nucleotide sequence: TGCGGTGCTAAGGCGGGGGGGCCTTTGGATACGCAGTATTTT. This sequence encodes CGAKAGGPLDTQYF.

This clonotype occurred a few times. The rearrangement uses TRBV19 and TRBJ2-3, with 10 bases aligning to TRBD1. V trimming: 6 bases; J trimming: 0 bases; junction bases outside the gene matches: 3. The length of the CDR3 is 15 residues. CDR1 is LNHDA, CDR2 SQIVND, per germline (reference sequence). Here the CDR3 DNA reads TGTGCCAGTAGCCGGACAGGGGGGAGCACAGATACGCAGTATTTT. Protein sequence: CASSRTGGSTDTQYF.

This clonotype came up a few times. V usage is TRBV4-1 and J usage is TRBJ1-1; D is unresolved. Looked up from germline, CDR1 is MGHRA and CDR2 is YSYEKL. The CDR3 contains 13 residues. V was pared by 0 bases and J by 7 bases, with 9 bases between. CDR3 coding DNA: TGCGCCAGCAGCCAAGATCCGGCAGGTGAAGCTTTCTTT. The encoded protein is CASSQDPAGEAFF.

The chain is built from TRBV3-1 and TRBJ1-1; D is uncertain. This CDR3 is built from 14 residues. V shed 3 bases and J shed 4 bases, with 12 bases lying between them. CDR1 and CDR2 (germline): LGHDT, YNNKEL (reference sequence). In DNA form, the CDR3 reads TGTGCCAGCAGCCAGATTCAGGTGAGCACTGAAGCTTTCTTT. Residues: CASSQIQVSTEAFF.

This clonotype was seen a few times. The chain links TRBV28 to TRBJ1-2, with 11 nucleotides matching TRBD1. This CDR3 contains 13 residues. CDR1 MDHEN and CDR2 SYDVKM come from the germline V gene. J lost 10 bases, V lost 8 bases, and 9 bases had no gene match. CDR3 loop: CASYGTGGPLYTF. CDR3 coding DNA: TGTGCCAGCTACGGGACAGGGGGTCCCCTCTACACCTTC.

V and J are TRBV2 and TRBJ2-1, with D unclear. The CDR3 totals 16 residues. Germline assignment: CDR1 SNHLY and CDR2 FYNNEI. V shed 1 base and J shed 0 bases, with 10 bases lying between them. The CDR3 protein is CASSEGRLSSYNEQFF. As DNA, the CDR3 is TGTGCCAGCAGTGAAGGGCGGTTAAGCTCCTACAATGAGCAGTTCTTC.

This chain joins TRBV6-1 and TRBJ2-7, with 9 bases lining up with TRBD1. CDR1 and CDR2 from the germline V gene are MNHNS and SASEGT. This CDR3 is built from 13 residues. V lost 6 bases to trimming and J lost 5 bases; unmatched junction nucleotides: 5. CDR3 sequence reads: CASRRDRAHEQYF. Written as DNA, the CDR3 is TGTGCCAGCAGGCGGGACAGGGCCCACGAGCAGTACTTC.

This clonotype was found once. J is TRBJ1-2 and V is TRBV6-1, with D uncertain. CDR1 is MNHNS, CDR2 SASEGT, per germline. V lost 2 bases, J lost 4 bases, and 14 bases lay in between. The CDR3 sequence is 15 residues long. CDR3 in DNA: TGTGCCAGCAGTGAAATCAGGAAAGGAGGCTATGGCTACACCTTC. Translating gives CASSEIRKGGYGYTF.

The chain uses TRBV6-1 and TRBJ2-1; 8 nucleotides line up with TRBD1. Germline loops: CDR1 MNHNS, CDR2 SASEGT. The junction had 11 bases not matched to a gene; V was cut back by 0 bases and J by 7 bases. CDR3 length: 17 amino acids. This CDR3 reads CASSEAGEIQGVNEQFF. The CDR3 DNA reads TGTGCCAGCAGTGAAGCGGGGGAGATACAGGGGGTGAATGAGCAGTTCTTC.

Notes on this clonotype: Mismatch with germline at one junction end may stem from a read error. The CDR3: CASSLVPGQGIERYF. For the CDR3, the DNA is TGCGCCAGCAGCTTGGTCCCGGGACAGGGGATCGAGCGGTACTTC. The chain carries TRBV5-1 and TRBJ2-7; TRBD1 aligns across 10 bases. Germline CDR1 and CDR2: SGHRS and YFSETQ. CDR3 size: 15 residues.

This clonotype has just a few counts. V and J are TRBV20-1 and TRBJ1-2; no clear D gene. The CDR3 loop spans 12 amino acids. V was clipped by 0 bases and J by 9 bases, with 11 bases between them. Germline V gene lookup returns CDR1 DFQATT and CDR2 SNEGSKA (reference sequence). The CDR3 region has the DNA TGCAGTGCTAGAGATTTTAATGAGCGCTACACCTTC. The encoded protein is CSARDFNERYTF.

The chain joins TRBV6-5 to TRBJ2-4; 7 bases are a match to TRBD2. The CDR3 is 14 amino acids. Trimming cost V 0 bases and J 6 bases; bases outside gene matches: 2. CDR1 is MNHEY and CDR2 is SVGAGI in the germline V gene. CDR3 DNA: TGTGCCAGCAGTTACTCGGGGGGGTTAAACATTCAGTACTTC. This codes for CASSYSGGLNIQYF.

The chain links TRBV4-2 to TRBJ2-2; D ambiguous. V was cut by 0 bases and J by 4 bases, with 9 bases left in between. Looked up from germline, CDR1 is LGHNA and CDR2 is YNFKEQ. This CDR3 is 15 amino acids long. CDR3 in amino acids: CASSQEERSTGELFF. The CDR3 nucleotides are TGTGCCAGCAGCCAAGAGGAGCGCTCCACCGGGGAGCTGTTTTTT.

V usage is TRBV3-1 and J usage is TRBJ1-2; D gene unclear. Germline V gene lookup returns CDR1 LGHDT and CDR2 YNNKEL (reference sequence). Trimming stripped 2 bases from V and 8 bases from J, with 9 bases between. The CDR3 runs to 12 residues. Here the CDR3 reads CASSQTGYGYTF. The CDR3 coding sequence is TGTGCCAGCAGCCAAACCGGCTACGGCTACACCTTC.